The 32 T cell receptor beta chains below were found in one sample sequenced in a study of OX40 agonist ivuxolimab in advanced cancers. Receptor libraries were prepared by the immunoSEQ multiplex PCR assay. The table comes from immuneACCESS by way of TCRdb, which keeps in-frame sequences with V and J called. Part of the clones is missing from these tables; in studies checked, under half for an unresolved V gene and the rest for unknown reasons. This sample lists tens of thousands of clones; more than 75% were detected once. Of the sample, 15% to 20% falls within the top ten clones. This material consisted of CD4+ or CD8+ T cells sorted from blood, taken in a trial of the OX40 agonist ivuxolimab. The origin of the receptors is an adult with an advanced solid tumor such as melanoma, head and neck, liver or kidney cancer.

Only one count was recorded for this clone. The CDR3 sequence is CASSIKTGPAEAFF. CDR3 sequence (DNA): TGTGCCAGCAGCATTAAAACAGGGCCCGCTGAAGCTTTCTTT. The genes are TRBV5-4 and TRBJ1-1; weak D call: TRBD1 (6 bases). The germline V and J ends were trimmed by 4 bases and 6 bases, with 16 bases remaining between them. The germline V gene encodes CDR1 SGHNT and CDR2 YYREEE (reference sequence). CDR3 length: 14 residues.

The J gene is TRBJ1-1, the V gene TRBV28; 10 nucleotides align to TRBD1. The CDR3 is 16 amino acids. V gave up 5 bases and J gave up 6 bases; unmatched junction bases: 12. Germline loops: CDR1 MDHEN, CDR2 SYDVKM. CDR3: CASSGPRQGARAEAFF. The CDR3 DNA is TGTGCCAGCAGTGGGCCTAGACAGGGGGCCAGAGCTGAAGCTTTCTTT.

The chain employs TRBV2 and TRBJ1-5; D not resolved. There are 16 residues in the CDR3. Germline CDR1 and CDR2: SNHLY and FYNNEI. Trimming cost V 6 bases and J 0 bases, with 15 bases left between them. This CDR3 reads CASREREGYSNQPQHF. The CDR3 DNA is TGTGCCAGCAGGGAGAGGGAGGGATATAGCAATCAGCCCCAGCATTTT.

V is TRBV4-1 and J is TRBJ2-5, with 13 positions matching TRBD2. V trimming: 4 bases; J trimming: 4 bases; junction bases outside the gene matches: 0. CDR1 is MGHRA, CDR2 YSYEKL, per germline. The CDR3 runs to 14 residues. The CDR3 sequence is CASSRTSGRETQYF. CDR3 bases: TGCGCCAGCAGCCGGACTAGCGGGAGAGAGACCCAGTACTTC.

J is TRBJ2-5 and V is TRBV7-2; no clear D gene. V lost 1 base and J lost 0, with 3 bases in between. This CDR3 has 13 amino acids. CDR1 and CDR2 (germline): SGHTA, FQGNSA. The CDR3: CASSLDYQETQYF. DNA for the CDR3: TGTGCCAGCAGCTTAGACTACCAAGAGACCCAGTACTTC.

This clone occurred once. The gene calls are TRBV5-1 and TRBJ2-6; D is unclear. The V and J ends lost 2 bases and 2 bases respectively, with 17 bases between them. The CDR3 runs 18 residues. CDR1 is SGHRS and CDR2 is YFSETQ in the germline V gene. The CDR3 bases are TGCGCCAGCAGCTTATTTGTATCCCAGTCCCCTGGGGCCAACGTCCTGACTTTC. Translation gives CASSLFVSQSPGANVLTF.

The chain has TRBV7-9 and TRBJ1-1; D is unresolved. CDR3 size: 16 residues. The germline V gene encodes CDR1 SEHNR and CDR2 FQNEAQ (reference sequence). The germline V and J ends were trimmed by 2 bases and 1 base, with 14 bases remaining between them. The CDR3 DNA reads TGTGCCAGCAGCTTACTTTCCACCGTCCCGAACACTGAAGCTTTCTTT. It translates to CASSLLSTVPNTEAFF.

The rearrangement uses TRBV2 and TRBJ2-3; D gene ambiguous. This CDR3 has 14 amino acids. V was pared by 3 bases and J by 12 bases, with 19 bases between. The germline V gene encodes CDR1 SNHLY and CDR2 FYNNEI. Here the CDR3 reads CASSETTLTGVQYF. CDR3 nucleotide sequence: TGTGCCAGCAGTGAGACCACCCTCACCGGCGTCCAGTATTTT. Full variable domain (outside the CDR3, taken from reference TRBV2 and TRBJ2-3): EPEVTQTPSHQVTQMGQEVILRCVPISNHLYFYWYRQILGQKVEFLVSFYNNEISEKSEIFDDQFSVERPDGSNFTLKIRSTKLEDSAMYFCASSETTLTGVQYFGPGTRLTVL.

This rearrangement joins TRBV5-1 to TRBJ2-1; 8 bases align to TRBD1. Trimming at V came to 3 bases and at J to 0 bases, leaving 2 bases not matched to a gene. This CDR3 has 15 residues. CDR1 SGHRS and CDR2 YFSETQ come from the germline V gene. CDR3 in amino acids: CASSSDRGSYNEQFF. Written as DNA, the CDR3 is TGCGCCAGCAGCTCCGACAGGGGCTCCTACAATGAGCAGTTCTTC.

The rearrangement uses TRBV11-2 and TRBJ1-2; D ambiguous. Germline CDR1 SGHAT, CDR2 FQNNGV. The CDR3 has 14 residues. The V and J ends lost 1 base and 1 base respectively, with 7 bases between them. In DNA, the CDR3 is TGTGCCAGCAGCTTAGGGGTAGATAACTATGGCTACACCTTC. Encoded protein: CASSLGVDNYGYTF. The entire variable domain, with the rest obtained from reference TRBV11-2 and TRBJ1-2, is as follows: EAGVAQSPRYKIIEKRQSVAFWCNPISGHATLYWYQQILGQGPKLLIQFQNNGVVDDSQLPKDRFSAERLKGVDSTLKIQPAKLEDSAVYLCASSLGVDNYGYTFGSGTRLTVV.

J is TRBJ2-5 and V is TRBV11-2, with TRBD2 matching 7 bases. The J call may be in error: the DNA end matches TRBJ2-7 better. The germline V gene has CDR1 SGHAT and CDR2 FQNNGV. The CDR3 covers 15 residues. CDR3 coding DNA: TGTGCCAGCAGCTTAGAGGGTAGCGGGTCCCACGAGCAGTACTTC. As protein: CASSLEGSGSHEQYF.

On this clone itself: Other DNA sequences in this sample translate to the same CDR3. The chain couples TRBV18 to TRBJ1-3; D gene ambiguous. V lost 0 bases, J lost 3 bases, and 0 bases lay in between. The germline gives CDR1 KGHSH, CDR2 LQKENI. This CDR3 region has 12 residues. The CDR3 loop reads CASSPPGNTIYF. The DNA for the CDR3 is TGTGCCAGCTCACCACCTGGAAACACCATATATTTT.

This clone was seen a handful of times. V gene TRBV9 combines with J gene TRBJ1-6; tentatively, D is TRBD1 (5 bases). V was pared by 2 bases and J by 7 bases, with 7 bases between. CDR3 length: 13 residues. Per germline, CDR1 SGDLS and CDR2 YYNGEE. CDR3 bases: TGTGCCAGCAGCGTCGGGGGGAATTCACCCCTCCACTTT. Encoded protein: CASSVGGNSPLHF.

The genes are TRBV25-1 and TRBJ1-6; perhaps TRBD1 as D (5 bases). CDR3 length: 14 amino acids. The V gene's germline CDR1 is MGHDK and CDR2 SYGVNS. V lost 2 bases and J lost 10, with 12 bases in between. CDR3 region: CASSETGGNSPLHF. The CDR3 DNA follows: TGTGCCAGCAGTGAAACTGGGGGGAACTCACCCCTCCACTTT.

This chain connects TRBV6-1 to TRBJ2-3; D remains ambiguous. The V and J ends lost 4 bases and 4 bases respectively, with 6 bases between them. The CDR3 contains 12 residues. The germline V gene has CDR1 MNHNS and CDR2 SASEGT. CDR3: CASSVGADTQYF. In DNA, the CDR3 is TGTGCCAGCAGTGTAGGTGCAGATACGCAGTATTTT.

The chain links TRBV5-4 to TRBJ2-1; 8 nucleotides agree with TRBD2. From germline, CDR1 is SGHNT and CDR2 YYREEE (reference sequence). The CDR3 runs to 16 residues. V trimming: 1 base; J trimming: 7 bases; junction bases outside the gene matches: 10. CDR3 region: CASSLLSGGLENEQFF. CDR3 DNA sequence: TGTGCCAGCAGCTTGTTGTCGGGAGGGCTGGAGAATGAGCAGTTCTTC.

This chain links TRBV7-2 with TRBJ2-4; D possibly uses TRBD1 or TRBD2 (6 bases each). Per the germline V gene, CDR1 is SGHTA and CDR2 is FQGNSA. The CDR3 consists of 14 residues. The V gene lost 3 bases and the J gene lost 6 bases, with 12 bases spanning the gap. CDR3 in amino acids: CASSFLGGGNIQYF. The CDR3 nucleotides are TGTGCCAGCAGCTTTTTAGGGGGAGGAAACATTCAGTACTTC. Full variable domain (remainder filled in from reference TRBV7-2 and TRBJ2-4): GAGVSQSPSNKVTEKGKDVELRCDPISGHTALYWYRQSLGQGLEFLIYFQGNSAPDKSGLPSDRFSAERTGGSVSTLTIQRTQQEDSAVYLCASSFLGGGNIQYFGAGTRLSVL.

The V gene is TRBV29-1, the J gene TRBJ2-7, with a tentative D call TRBD2 (6 bases). V was trimmed by 1 base and J by 3 bases, leaving 10 bases between them. Germline V gene sequence: CDR1 SQVTM, CDR2 ANQGSEA. This CDR3 is 13 amino acids long. The CDR3 coding sequence is TGCAGCGTTGAAGGCGGGACTTTCTACGAGCAGTACTTC. It specifies CSVEGGTFYEQYF.

The CDR3 is CASSEGAPVPTDTQYF. The CDR3 bases are TGTGCCAGCAGTGAGGGGGCCCCGGTCCCAACAGATACGCAGTATTTT. The chain links TRBV6-1 to TRBJ2-3, with D tentatively TRBD1 (6 bases). The germline V and J ends were trimmed by 3 bases and 3 bases, with 16 bases remaining between them. The CDR3 totals 16 residues. Germline CDR1 is MNHNS and CDR2 is SASEGT.

The genes are TRBV28 and TRBJ2-5; 7 nucleotides align to TRBD1. CDR1 is MDHEN, CDR2 SYDVKM, per germline. V lost 3 bases, J lost 4 bases, and 14 bases stayed unmatched. The CDR3 extends over 17 amino acids. The CDR3, as DNA: TGTGCCAGCAGTTTTGGGGCACGGCAGGGGGTAGGAGAGACCCAGTACTTC. Amino acid sequence: CASSFGARQGVGETQYF. Complete variable domain (other parts from reference TRBV28 and TRBJ2-5): DVKVTQSSRYLVKRTGEKVFLECVQDMDHENMFWYRQDPGLGLRLIYFSYDVKMKEKGDIPEGYSVSREKKERFSLILESASTNQTSMYLCASSFGARQGVGETQYFGPGTRLLVL.

The chain joins TRBV6-5 to TRBJ2-7, with D hard to call. Germline V CDR1 and CDR2: MNHEY, SVGAGI. The CDR3 consists of 16 residues. V lost 4 bases and J 2 bases, leaving 18 bases between the germline ends. CDR3 in DNA: TGTGCCAGCAGTTCCCGGTCGACTGGATTAACCTACGAGCAGTACTTC. Amino acids: CASSSRSTGLTYEQYF.

This clone was picked up one time. The rearrangement links TRBV28 to TRBJ2-1; 7 nucleotides align to TRBD1. Germline values: CDR1 MDHEN, CDR2 SYDVKM. The CDR3 consists of 16 residues. The trim removed 0 bases at V and 2 bases at J, leaving 4 bases unmatched. This CDR3 reads CASSLWSDRAYNEQFF. The DNA for the CDR3 is TGTGCCAGCAGTTTATGGTCCGACAGGGCCTACAATGAGCAGTTCTTC.

This clone has just one count. The CDR3 reads CASSTIAGTSTDTQYF. The CDR3 DNA is TGTGCCAGTAGTACAATAGCGGGGACTAGCACAGATACGCAGTATTTT. This chain uses TRBV19 with TRBJ2-3; 8 bases align to TRBD2. Germline V gene lookup returns CDR1 LNHDA and CDR2 SQIVND (reference sequence). V trimming: 4 bases; J trimming: 0 bases; junction bases outside the gene matches: 6. The CDR3 length is 16 residues.

The chain's CDR3 is CAISDPDRYEQYF. The CDR3 bases are TGTGCCATCAGTGACCCCGATCGCTACGAGCAGTACTTC. The chain carries TRBV10-3 and TRBJ2-7; D unresolved. CDR1 is ENHRY and CDR2 is SYGVKD in the germline V gene. Trimming pared 3 bases from V and 3 bases from J, leaving 9 bases between. This CDR3 has 13 amino acids.

This chain links TRBV6-5 with TRBJ1-3; no clear D. Per the germline V gene, CDR1 is MNHEY and CDR2 is SVGAGI. V was shortened by 7 bases and J by 0 bases, with 7 bases between the two germline ends. The CDR3 consists of 13 residues. The CDR3 DNA is TGTGCCAGCATGGTAATCTCTGGAAACACCATATATTTT. The encoded protein is CASMVISGNTIYF.

Here the CDR3 DNA reads TGTGCCAGCAGCCCGGTGGGGGGCGGGAACACCGGGGAGCTGTTTTTT. It codes for CASSPVGGGNTGELFF. The chain couples TRBV7-9 to TRBJ2-2; either TRBD1 or TRBD2 may supply D (6 bases each). CDR1 SEHNR and CDR2 FQNEAQ come from the germline V gene (reference sequence). The CDR3 spans 16 residues. The germline V and J ends were trimmed by 5 bases and 1 base, with 14 bases remaining between them.

This clone showed up just once. The chain carries TRBV29-1 and TRBJ2-2; no clear D. The CDR3 runs to 12 residues. The V gene lost 5 bases and the J gene lost 7 bases, with 11 bases spanning the gap. Germline CDR1 SQVTM, CDR2 ANQGSEA. The DNA for the CDR3 is TGCAGCGTTTCCCAAAACGGCGGGGAGCTGTTTTTT. This sequence encodes CSVSQNGGELFF.

The chain carries TRBV14 and TRBJ2-5; D possibly corresponds to TRBD2 (5 bases). The V gene's germline CDR1 is SGHDN and CDR2 FVKESK. This CDR3 spans 15 amino acids. The ends were cut back, 3 bases at V and 11 bases at J, with 22 bases in the middle. CDR3 nucleotide sequence: TGTGCCAGCAGCCAGCCGGGAACTACGCGGAGAGAGCAGTACTTC. It specifies CASSQPGTTRREQYF.

V usage is TRBV5-1 and J usage is TRBJ2-7, with D unclear. CDR1 and CDR2 from the germline V gene are SGHRS and YFSETQ. Between the trimmed V and J ends, which lost 0 bases and 2 bases, there was a span of 15 bases. There are 16 residues in the CDR3. CDR3 sequence reads: CASSLAQDVGAYEQYF. CDR3 nucleotide sequence: TGCGCCAGCAGCTTGGCCCAGGACGTGGGCGCCTACGAGCAGTACTTC.

In DNA form, the CDR3 reads TGTGCCAGCAGGCCATCCACTCGGTTCTACGAGCAGTACTTC. Translating it yields CASRPSTRFYEQYF. V and J are TRBV2 and TRBJ2-7; no firm D call. Per the germline V gene, CDR1 is SNHLY and CDR2 is FYNNEI. With 6 bases removed from V and 3 bases from J, the gap between germline ends came to 15 bases. The CDR3 covers 14 residues.

The chain carries TRBV6-6 and TRBJ2-7; no clear D. The CDR3 covers 13 residues. CDR1 and CDR2 from the germline V gene are MNHNY and SVGAGI (reference sequence). Between the trimmed V and J ends, which lost 5 bases and 3 bases, there was a span of 11 bases. In DNA, the CDR3 is TGTGCCAGCAGTCAACCGGACCGCTACGAGCAGTACTTC. This sequence encodes CASSQPDRYEQYF.

This chain links TRBV2 with TRBJ2-1; D perhaps matches TRBD2 (6 bases). Germline V gene lookup returns CDR1 SNHLY and CDR2 FYNNEI. V lost 5 bases and J lost 4, with 12 bases in between. The CDR3 consists of 14 residues. The CDR3 sequence is CASSFGGNYNEQFF. The CDR3, as DNA: TGTGCCAGCAGTTTCGGCGGGAATTACAATGAGCAGTTCTTC.